A single TCR beta chain is shown here with its context. What it binds is unknown. This sample was taken from a study of CXCR3-negative and CXCR3-positive naive CD8 T cells. Broader study findings: A higher hydrophobicity marked the TRB CDR3s of CXCR3-positive naive cells versus CXCR3-negative naive cells. Both naive subsets showed comparably high diversity, and memory CD8+ cells showed much lower diversity.

The libraries of TRB cDNA were prepared using 5' RACE with UMI labels. TCRdb reprocessed the 5' RACE reads, with one entry per CDR3 protein and no DNA. Its table records 150,000 to 180,000 distinct CDR3 sequences. The CDR3 runs to 16 residues. Germline V lookup: CDR1 MDHEN, CDR2 SYDVKM. Sequencing was performed on naive CXCR3+ CD8+ T cells from blood. Subset: CD45RO-CCR7+CD27+CD95- naive CD8+ T cells expressing CXCR3 (TNR3+). The receptor's source is a human donor in good health. Some clones in this sample may be carry-over from other donors' samples. This chain links TRBV28 with TRBJ1-5. This CDR3 is CASRSERGFSNQPQHF.